These 12 T cell receptor beta chains came from one sample sequenced in a study of blood T cells in healthy people across ages. A J-beta primer mix and a sample-barcoded 5' primer were used in a second PCR of roughly 6 to 11 cycles. TCRdb reprocessed the 5' RACE reads with MiXCR, giving one entry per CDR3 protein. Of about 720,000 distinct CDR3 sequences listed, roughly 20% are singletons. The sample taken for sequencing was blood. Receptors originate from a man in his 70s in good health.

This clonotype was seen more than once but under ten times. The chain recombines TRBV6-1 with TRBJ1-4; tentatively, D is TRBD1 (5 bases). The ends were cut back, 1 base at V and 7 bases at J, with 13 bases in the middle. Germline V gives CDR1 MNHNS, CDR2 SASEGT. This CDR3 region has 15 residues. DNA of the CDR3: TGTGCCAGCAGTGAAGGGGGGACCCCTTTTGAAAAACTGTTTTTT. This sequence encodes CASSEGGTPFEKLFF.

The sample holds a few counts of this clonotype. The rearrangement links TRBV11-1 to TRBJ2-7, with 9 bases matching TRBD1. The J call may be in error: the DNA end matches TRBJ2-5 better. The germline CDR1 and CDR2 sequences are SGHAT and FQDESV (reference sequence). The CDR3 is 15 residues long. CDR3 amino acids: CASSTNRDRAETQYF. The DNA for the CDR3 is TGTGCCAGCAGCACAAACCGGGACAGGGCAGAGACCCAGTACTTC.

This clonotype was seen only a few times. V is TRBV7-8 and J is TRBJ1-1, with D possibly being TRBD1 (5 bases). Trimming shortened V by 0 bases and J by 8 bases, and 10 bases separated the two germline ends. This CDR3 contains 13 residues. In germline, CDR1 is SGHVS, CDR2 FQNEAQ. The CDR3 loop is CASSLARDGEAFF. In DNA, the CDR3 is TGTGCCAGCAGCTTAGCGCGGGACGGGGAAGCTTTCTTT.

This clonotype was counted only a few times. The V call is TRBV12-3 or TRBV12-4, the J call TRBJ2-1; perhaps TRBD2 as D (6 bases). This CDR3 has 14 residues. V lost 6 bases, J lost 8 bases, and 17 bases lay in between. CDR3 in amino acids: CASSDRGKSDEQFF. CDR3 sequence (DNA): TGTGCCAGCAGCGACCGGGGGAAGTCCGATGAGCAGTTCTTC.

The chain carries TRBV10-3 and TRBJ2-3, with D possibly matching TRBD2 (6 bases). With 9 bases removed from V and 2 bases from J, the gap between germline ends came to 15 bases. The CDR3 length is 14 residues. Germline CDR1 and CDR2: ENHRY and SYGVKD. This CDR3 reads CAMAGTGSTDTQYF. In DNA form, the CDR3 reads TGTGCCATGGCCGGGACTGGCTCCACAGATACGCAGTATTTT.

The chain employs TRBV12-3 or TRBV12-4 and TRBJ1-1; unclear D gene. The CDR3 has 17 residues. V lost 6 bases and J lost 2, with 22 bases in between. The CDR3 loop is CASSEEVRRRHNTEAFF. The CDR3 bases are TGTGCCAGCAGCGAAGAGGTACGGCGAAGGCACAACACTGAAGCTTTCTTT.

The gene calls are TRBV2 and TRBJ2-4, with 7 positions matching TRBD1. The CDR3 contains 14 residues. After removal of 8 bases from V and 1 base from J, the junction contained 5 bases not matched to a gene. Germline CDR1 reads SNHLY; CDR2 reads FYNNEI. The CDR3 nucleotides read TGTGCCAGCCGGGGCAGGGGGGCCAAAAACATTCAGTACTTC. It codes for CASRGRGAKNIQYF.

This sequence joins TRBV2 and TRBJ2-3, with 14 nucleotides matching TRBD2. CDR3 length equals 16 residues. The V gene's germline CDR1 is SNHLY and CDR2 FYNNEI. The junction had 8 bases not matched to a gene; V was cut back by 6 bases and J by 6 bases. As DNA, the CDR3 is TGTGCCAGCAGACCGGGACTAGCGGGAGTAAGCGATACGCAGTATTTT. Its protein product is CASRPGLAGVSDTQYF.

This clonotype was counted at least ten times. The chain is built from TRBV27 and TRBJ2-1, with TRBD1 identical over 11 bases. The germline V gene has CDR1 MNHEY and CDR2 SMNVEV (reference sequence). V shed 7 bases and J 6 bases; nucleotides not matched to a gene: 5. The CDR3 length is 14 residues. The CDR3 loop is CASTRDRGSNEQFF. The CDR3 nucleotides are TGTGCCAGCACCCGGGACAGGGGGTCCAATGAGCAGTTCTTC.

The chain recombines TRBV5-6 with TRBJ1-1; D is undetermined. The length of the CDR3 is 12 residues. Germline lookup yields CDR1 SGHDT and CDR2 YYEEEE. V gave up 2 bases and J gave up 3 bases, with 5 bases separating them. The CDR3: CASSFWDTEAFF. CDR3 DNA sequence: TGTGCCAGCAGCTTTTGGGACACTGAAGCTTTCTTT.

V is TRBV4-2 and J is TRBJ2-1, with D hard to call. Trimming shortened V by 0 bases and J by 12 bases, and 18 bases separated the two germline ends. The germline CDR1 and CDR2 sequences are LGHNA and YNFKEQ. The CDR3 is 15 amino acids. CDR3 sequence (DNA): TGTGCCAGCAGCCAAGAGACTTCCGGAAGTAGAGGGCAGTTCTTC. The encoded protein is CASSQETSGSRGQFF.

Regarding this clonotype: An end of the junction differs from the germline gene, which may be a read error. The J gene is TRBJ1-2, the V gene TRBV5-1; D is unclear. Per germline, CDR1 SGHRS and CDR2 YFSETQ. The CDR3 contains 15 residues. CDR3 DNA: TGCGCCAGCAGCGGATGGATGGACCGGAGAGAATTCACGCACTTC. It translates to CASSGWMDRREFTHF.